This T cell receptor beta chain stems from a study of blood T cell repertoires in COVID-19. The repertoire was sequenced with immunoSEQ multiplex PCR; TCRdb's copy has only in-frame clones and lacks some. The data hold 200,000 to 300,000 clones, with about 84% observed a single time. V gave up 3 bases and J gave up 1 base, with 9 bases separating them. In germline, CDR1 is LNHDA, CDR2 SQIVND (reference sequence). This CDR3 region has 14 residues. This receptor was identified in a man older than 75 with acute or convalescent COVID-19. The material sequenced was peripheral blood. V usage is TRBV19 and J usage is TRBJ1-2; D gene uncertain. Here the CDR3 reads CASSMANLNYGYTF. In nucleotides, the CDR3 is TGTGCCAGTAGTATGGCCAATCTTAACTATGGCTACACCTTC.